This T cell receptor beta chain was recorded in a study of tumor-infiltrating lymphocytes in primary liver carcinoma. A word on this clonotype: Its antigen is undetermined. At one end the junction does not follow the germline gene, possibly because of a read error.

Germline DNA was also extracted, while the blood RNA originated from unsorted whole blood. With 500 ng total RNA as template and a constant-region primer, TCR beta cDNA was made. Investigators got TCR beta libraries out of three nested multiplex PCR rounds, done with slightly modified ARM-PCR. TCRdb redid the calling of the multiplex PCR reads with MiXCR, one entry per CDR3 protein. This table has approximately 330,000 distinct CDR3 sequences, less than 75% appearing once. General study points: The difference in top-250-clone fraction between tumors and blood was significant, favoring tumors (p = 0.039).

Sequencing was done on a sample of peripheral blood. This clonotype was sampled from a man aged 40-55 years with primary liver carcinoma and hepatitis B virus infection.

CDR3 coding DNA: TGCGCCAGCAGCCCCCCGGGACGGACTAATGAAAAACAGTTTTTT. It codes for CASSPPGRTNEKQFF. This rearrangement joins TRBV11-1 to TRBJ1-4, with TRBD1 as a possible D gene (5 bases). Germline V lookup: CDR1 SGHAT, CDR2 FQDESV (reference sequence). This CDR3 has 15 residues. Complete variable domain (other parts from reference TRBV11-1 and TRBJ1-4): EAEVAQSPRYKITEKSQAVAFWCDPISGHATLYWYRQILGQGPELLVQFQDESVVDDSQLPKDRFSAERLKGVDSTLKIQPAELGDSAMYLCASSPPGRTNEKQFFGSGTQLSVL.